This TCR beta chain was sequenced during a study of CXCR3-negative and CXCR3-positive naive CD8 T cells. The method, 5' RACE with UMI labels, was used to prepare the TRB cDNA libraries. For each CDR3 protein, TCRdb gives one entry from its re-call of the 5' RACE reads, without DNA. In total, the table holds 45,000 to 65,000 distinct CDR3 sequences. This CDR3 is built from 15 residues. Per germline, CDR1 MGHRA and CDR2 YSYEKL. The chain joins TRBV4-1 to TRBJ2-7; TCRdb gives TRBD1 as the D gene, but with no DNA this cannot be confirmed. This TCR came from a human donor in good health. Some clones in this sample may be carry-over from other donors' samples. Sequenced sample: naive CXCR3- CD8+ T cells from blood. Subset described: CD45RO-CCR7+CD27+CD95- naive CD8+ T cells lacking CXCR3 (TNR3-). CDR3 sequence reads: CASSLAGQGTYEQYF.